These 14 T cell receptor beta chains share one sample of origin, sequenced in a study of human T cells and chemical hapten exposure. The time point was: pre-sensitization, week 0. The treatment is: therapeutic diphenylcyclopropenone sensitization with weekly scalp DPC. TCRdb fed the RACE reads into MiXCR, producing one record per CDR3 protein. The sample lists roughly 380,000 distinct CDR3 sequences; 4.5% to 6% were seen once. This specimen was whole blood, taken in connection with sensitization to the hapten diphenylcyclopropenone (DPC). The receptor set was obtained from a woman aged 50 to 65 with alopecia areata. Some clones in this sample may be carry-over from other donors' samples.

This clonotype was seen only a few times. This chain connects TRBV15 to TRBJ1-4, with 7 bases aligning to TRBD1. Trimming cost V 3 bases and J 8 bases; bases outside gene matches: 12. The germline V gene encodes CDR1 LNHNV and CDR2 YYDKDF (reference sequence). CDR3 length: 16 amino acids. This CDR3 is CATSSLKTRGDEKLFF. CDR3 DNA sequence: TGTGCCACCAGCAGTCTAAAGACCAGGGGGGACGAAAAACTGTTTTTT.

This clonotype was detected ten times or more. The rearrangement uses TRBV12-3 or TRBV12-4 and TRBJ1-1; D gene unclear. Trimming shortened V by 6 bases and J by 0 bases, and 11 bases separated the two germline ends. The CDR3 extends over 14 amino acids. The CDR3 DNA follows: TGTGCCAGCAGGGCGGACGAGATGAACACTGAAGCTTTCTTT. It specifies CASRADEMNTEAFF.

This clonotype was observed at least ten times. This chain connects TRBV7-2 to TRBJ2-3; 7 nucleotides line up with TRBD2. Germline V CDR1 and CDR2: SGHTA, FQGNSA. Losses at the gene ends were 8 bases for V and 5 bases for J; bases not matched to a gene: 10. This CDR3 spans 14 amino acids. CDR3 in amino acids: CASRASGPRDTQYF. The CDR3 DNA follows: TGTGCCAGCCGAGCTAGCGGCCCCCGAGATACGCAGTATTTT.

In its sample, this clonotype was seen many times. The chain carries TRBV28 and TRBJ1-3; no definite D call. V lost 10 bases and J 0 bases, leaving 7 bases between the germline ends. The CDR3 runs to 12 residues. CDR1 is MDHEN, CDR2 SYDVKM, per germline. The CDR3: CATTGSGNTIYF. DNA for the CDR3: TGTGCCACCACCGGCTCTGGAAACACCATATATTTT.

The rearrangement joins TRBV29-1 to TRBJ2-3; 13 positions match TRBD2. The CDR3 spans 17 residues. Per germline, CDR1 SQVTM and CDR2 ANQGSEA. The junction had 6 bases not matched to a gene; V was cut back by 3 bases and J by 0 bases. The CDR3: CSVDGGLAGTSTDTQYF. For the CDR3, the DNA is TGCAGCGTTGACGGGGGACTAGCGGGGACTAGCACAGATACGCAGTATTTT.

There are many counts of this clonotype. The genes are TRBV20-1 and TRBJ2-5, with D tentatively TRBD2 (6 bases). The V gene lost 4 bases and the J gene lost 1 base, with 16 bases spanning the gap. Looked up from germline, CDR1 is DFQATT and CDR2 is SNEGSKA (reference sequence). This CDR3 is 15 amino acids long. The DNA of the CDR3 is TGCAGTGCTACCCGGGAGAGGGTCACCCAAGAGACCCAGTACTTC. Protein product: CSATRERVTQETQYF.

This clonotype was found many times. CDR3 bases: TGTGCCAGCAGCTCGGCAGGGGAGTACGAGCAGTACTTC. Translation gives CASSSAGEYEQYF. The rearrangement joins TRBV5-6 to TRBJ2-7; the D gene is possibly TRBD1 (6 bases). The CDR3 is 13 amino acids. Looked up from germline, CDR1 is SGHDT and CDR2 is YYEEEE. V lost 3 bases to trimming and J lost 4 bases, with 11 bases between them.

This clonotype came up many times. This chain links TRBV28 with TRBJ2-7; D ambiguous. The CDR3 contains 13 residues. The germline gives CDR1 MDHEN, CDR2 SYDVKM. V was pared by 3 bases and J by 6 bases, with 12 bases between. CDR3 coding DNA: TGTGCCAGCAGTTTGAGTGTCGCAGTCGAGCAGTACTTC. Translation: CASSLSVAVEQYF.

This clonotype has at least ten counts. The chain uses TRBV15 and TRBJ1-4; possibly TRBD1 for D (5 bases). The CDR3 extends over 15 amino acids. V lost 5 bases and J 5 bases, leaving 15 bases between the germline ends. The germline V gene has CDR1 LNHNV and CDR2 YYDKDF (reference sequence). The CDR3 loop reads CATSPPGTANEKLFF. The CDR3 DNA follows: TGTGCCACCAGCCCCCCCGGGACGGCGAATGAAAAACTGTTTTTT.

The genes are TRBV28 and TRBJ1-1; TRBD1 is a possible D gene (6 bases). Between the trimmed V and J ends, which lost 1 base and 4 bases, there was a span of 7 bases. Germline CDR1 reads MDHEN; CDR2 reads SYDVKM. There are 13 residues in the CDR3. The CDR3 DNA reads as TGTGCCAGCAGTTTATTGGGGGCCACTGAAGCTTTCTTT. Translation gives CASSLLGATEAFF. The full variable domain, completed using reference TRBV28 and TRBJ1-1, is DVKVTQSSRYLVKRTGEKVFLECVQDMDHENMFWYRQDPGLGLRLIYFSYDVKMKEKGDIPEGYSVSREKKERFSLILESASTNQTSMYLCASSLLGATEAFFGQGTRLTVV.

This chain connects TRBV12-3 or TRBV12-4 to TRBJ2-6, with D perhaps TRBD1 (6 bases). The ends were cut back, 6 bases at V and 4 bases at J, with 10 bases in the middle. This CDR3 region has 14 residues. CDR3 DNA sequence: TGTGCCAGCAGACAGGGAACCGGGGCCAACGTCCTGACTTTC. Its translation: CASRQGTGANVLTF.

The CDR3 reads CASSVEQNNQPQHF. CDR3 in DNA: TGTGCCAGCAGCGTAGAACAGAACAATCAGCCCCAGCATTTT. This rearrangement joins TRBV9 to TRBJ1-5; D is unresolved. Per germline, CDR1 SGDLS and CDR2 YYNGEE. The CDR3 runs to 14 residues. The V and J ends lost 0 bases and 3 bases respectively, with 7 bases between them.

This chain connects TRBV28 to TRBJ2-5; 7 nucleotides agree with TRBD1. Germline V CDR1 and CDR2: MDHEN, SYDVKM. The CDR3 is 13 amino acids. V was clipped by 7 bases and J by 5 bases; unmatched bases: 7. Here the CDR3 DNA reads TGTGCCAGCACCTTGACAGGGATGGAGACCCAGTACTTC. Residues: CASTLTGMETQYF.

The chain recombines TRBV5-1 with TRBJ1-4, with D maybe TRBD1 (5 bases). The length of the CDR3 is 16 residues. V gave up 4 bases and J gave up 2 bases, with 15 bases separating them. Per germline, CDR1 SGHRS and CDR2 YFSETQ. The CDR3 spells CASSPSGGGTNEKLFF. In DNA form, the CDR3 reads TGCGCCAGCAGCCCTTCCGGGGGAGGTACTAATGAAAAACTGTTTTTT.